This TCR beta chain was recorded in a study of cytomegalovirus exposure and HLA in healthy donors. This CDR3 is 15 amino acids long. The V and J ends lost 5 bases and 7 bases, in that order; junction bases with no gene match: 10. Germline CDR1 and CDR2: MNHEY and SMNVEV (reference sequence). Study-level findings and limits: Within the approximately 110 validation repertoires, first-cohort TCR clusters tended to co-occur, according to a later analysis.

The repertoire was sequenced with immunoSEQ multiplex PCR; TCRdb's copy has only in-frame clones and lacks some. The profile shows about 360,000 clones, just over 85% of them singletons. This clone was seen a single time. Its target is not known. Sequencing was carried out using PBMCs. The chain employs TRBV27 and TRBJ2-1; 8 bases are shared with TRBD2. The receptor was derived from a woman under 30 in good health and CMV-seronegative. The CDR3 DNA sequence: TGTGCCAGCAGTGTCTTGGCGGGAGGATTTAATGAGCAGTTCTTC. This sequence encodes CASSVLAGGFNEQFF.